One T cell receptor beta chain is described in this entry. Its matching antigen is unknown. CDR1 and CDR2 (germline): SGHRS, YFSETQ. CDR3 size: 12 residues. The V gene lost 4 bases and the J gene lost 6 bases, with 10 bases spanning the gap. The entry originates in a study of Tregs in tolerant kidney transplant recipients. Broader study findings: Few patients were studied, so findings need validation in larger groups.

Repertoires were generated with immunoSEQ multiplex PCR, while TCRdb's copy carries only in-frame clones and drops some. Here the sample spans approximately 99,000 clones, nearly 90% being singletons. This TCR derives from a human donor who received a combined kidney and bone marrow transplant. The sample consisted of CD4+ T cells from blood, taken before the transplant. V and J are TRBV5-1 and TRBJ1-2; perhaps TRBD1 as D (6 bases). The CDR3 loop reads CASSPQGDGYTF. CDR3 DNA sequence: TGCGCCAGCAGCCCACAGGGAGATGGCTACACCTTC.